Below, 24 T cell receptor beta chains from the same sample are listed, as sequenced in a study of blood T cell repertoires in COVID-19. The protocol was immunoSEQ multiplex PCR, while the TCRdb copy is restricted to in-frame clones and leaves out a portion. The data contain about 110,000 clones, more than 65% of them singletons. The sequenced material came from peripheral blood. Receptors originate from a man aged 50 to 60 with acute or convalescent COVID-19.

This clone was counted between two and nine times. The rearrangement uses TRBV6-5 and TRBJ1-1, with 7 bases fitting TRBD1. CDR1 is MNHEY and CDR2 is SVGAGI in the germline V gene. V trimming: 5 bases; J trimming: 10 bases; junction bases outside the gene matches: 7. This CDR3 is built from 12 residues. Written as DNA, the CDR3 is TGTGCCAGCAGTCCAATCAGGGGGTTAGCTTTCTTT. It codes for CASSPIRGLAFF.

This clone has more than one count but fewer than ten. The chain carries TRBV19 and TRBJ2-3; D might be TRBD1 (6 bases). CDR3 length equals 16 residues. Trimming cost V 2 bases and J 6 bases, with 18 bases left between them. Germline V gene data show CDR1 as LNHDA and CDR2 as SQIVND (reference sequence). In DNA form, the CDR3 reads TGTGCCAGTAGTATAACAGGGCGTCCCGTCATGGATACGCAGTATTTT. This gives the protein CASSITGRPVMDTQYF. Full variable domain (rest looked up from reference TRBV19 and TRBJ2-3): DGGITQSPKYLFRKEGQNVTLSCEQNLNHDAMYWYRQDPGQGLRLIYYSQIVNDFQKGDIAEGYSVSREKKESFPLTVTSAQKNPTAFYLCASSITGRPVMDTQYFGPGTRLTVL.

The chain uses TRBV30 and TRBJ2-3, with D possibly matching TRBD2 (5 bases). Germline V CDR1 and CDR2: GTSNPN, SVGIG (reference sequence). Trimming took off 1 base at V and 1 base at J, with 18 bases between the two ends. The CDR3 is 17 amino acids. The CDR3, as DNA: TGTGCCTGGAGTGCCTCGACTCACCCGAGGGGCACAGATACGCAGTATTTT. Its translation: CAWSASTHPRGTDTQYF.

The rearrangement links TRBV19 to TRBJ1-5, with no clear D. Germline V CDR1 and CDR2: LNHDA, SQIVND (reference sequence). The CDR3 consists of 16 residues. The V end was cut by 6 bases, the J end by 0 bases, with 15 bases between. This CDR3 reads CASRSQMGISNQPQHF. The CDR3 coding sequence is TGTGCCAGTAGATCACAGATGGGCATTAGCAATCAGCCCCAGCATTTT.

The chain employs TRBV4-1 and TRBJ1-2; D might be TRBD1 (6 bases). The CDR3 extends over 15 amino acids. CDR1 MGHRA and CDR2 YSYEKL come from the germline V gene. Trimming removed 0 bases at V and 4 bases at J, with 12 bases between. CDR3 DNA sequence: TGCGCCAGCAGCCAAGATGAGGGGGTTGGCTATGGCTACACCTTC. Its translation: CASSQDEGVGYGYTF.

The chain carries TRBV10-3 and TRBJ2-5; 7 bases agree with TRBD1. V lost 4 bases to trimming and J lost 4 bases; unmatched junction nucleotides: 6. From germline, CDR1 is ENHRY and CDR2 SYGVKD. The length of the CDR3 is 14 residues. DNA of the CDR3: TGTGCCATCAGTGCCTCAGGGGGTGGAGAGACCCAGTACTTC. Translated: CAISASGGGETQYF.

Turning to this clone: A junction end diverges from the germline sequence, so it may reflect a read error. The gene calls are TRBV6-1 and TRBJ1-2; TRBD1 aligns across 9 bases. Looked up from germline, CDR1 is MNHNS and CDR2 is SASEGT. This CDR3 has 14 residues. CDR3 residues: CASREDRGNYGYTF. CDR3 sequence (DNA): TGTGCCAGCAGAGAAGACAGGGGGAACTATGGCTACACCTTC.

This rearrangement joins TRBV5-6 to TRBJ1-1; maybe TRBD1 (6 bases). The V end lost 5 bases, the J end lost 0 bases, and 14 bases lay between the germline ends. This CDR3 region has 15 residues. CDR1 and CDR2 from the germline V gene are SGHDT and YYEEEE. This CDR3 is CASSSGTHMNTEAFF. The CDR3 region has the DNA TGTGCCAGCAGTTCCGGGACACACATGAACACTGAAGCTTTCTTT.

The V call is TRBV6-6, the J call TRBJ2-3, with D tentatively TRBD2 (6 bases). The CDR3 totals 14 residues. Trimming removed 4 bases from V and 6 bases from J, with 14 bases in between. CDR1 and CDR2 (germline): MNHNY, SVGAGI (reference sequence). The CDR3 protein is CASSFGGNGDTQYF. The DNA for the CDR3 is TGTGCCAGCAGTTTCGGGGGTAACGGGGATACGCAGTATTTT.

Only one count was recorded for this clone. The CDR3 loop is CASSAAHQGSGPQHF. The CDR3 DNA reads as TGTGCCAGTAGTGCCGCACATCAGGGCTCAGGGCCCCAGCATTTT. The gene calls are TRBV19 and TRBJ1-5; D may be TRBD1 (5 bases). The length of the CDR3 is 15 residues. Per germline, CDR1 LNHDA and CDR2 SQIVND (reference sequence). Trimming cost V 5 bases and J 9 bases, with 20 bases left between them.

V gene TRBV4-1 combines with J gene TRBJ2-3, with D maybe TRBD1 (6 bases). Deletions cut 1 base from V and 0 bases from J, with 14 bases between. The CDR3 spans 17 residues. Germline lookup yields CDR1 MGHRA and CDR2 YSYEKL. This CDR3 is CASSQGGGPRSTDTQYF. The CDR3 DNA follows: TGCGCCAGCAGCCAAGGTGGGGGCCCGCGTAGCACAGATACGCAGTATTTT.

This clone was counted only a few times. V gene TRBV12-3 or TRBV12-4 combines with J gene TRBJ1-5; weak D call: TRBD1 (5 bases). Deletions cut 6 bases from V and 6 bases from J, with 9 bases between. The CDR3 covers 12 residues. The CDR3 protein is CASSQTAQPQHF. The CDR3 DNA follows: TGTGCCAGCAGCCAGACAGCTCAGCCCCAGCATTTT.

The rearrangement joins TRBV7-2 to TRBJ1-5; 8 nucleotides line up with TRBD1. Germline CDR1 SGHTA, CDR2 FQGNSA. CDR3 length: 15 residues. The V segment lost 5 bases and the J segment 3 bases; nucleotides outside the gene matches: 6. The CDR3: CASSLRTGFNQPQHF. The CDR3 DNA reads as TGTGCCAGCAGCCTGCGGACAGGGTTCAATCAGCCCCAGCATTTT.

J is TRBJ1-3 and V is TRBV6-1; a weak D match, TRBD1 (6 bases). CDR1 is MNHNS and CDR2 is SASEGT in the germline V gene. Trimming shortened V by 3 bases and J by 0 bases, and 9 bases separated the two germline ends. The CDR3 contains 15 residues. Here the CDR3 reads CASSEGQSSGNTIYF. Here the CDR3 DNA reads TGTGCCAGCAGTGAGGGACAAAGCTCTGGAAACACCATATATTTT.

The J gene is TRBJ2-1, the V gene TRBV25-1; 8 bases agree with TRBD1. V was clipped by 0 bases and J by 8 bases; unmatched bases: 3. The CDR3 totals 14 residues. Germline CDR1 reads MGHDK; CDR2 reads SYGVNS. The CDR3 DNA reads TGTGCCAGCAGTGAATACGTGACAGGGGATGAGCAGTTCTTC. Protein: CASSEYVTGDEQFF.

The chain combines TRBV9 with TRBJ2-1; no firm D call. The germline CDR1 and CDR2 sequences are SGDLS and YYNGEE. Trimming took 0 bases from V and 5 from J, leaving 12 bases between them. This CDR3 is built from 15 residues. The CDR3 sequence: CASSVETRPNNEQFF. Here the CDR3 DNA reads TGTGCCAGCAGCGTAGAGACGCGGCCTAACAATGAGCAGTTCTTC.

This clone was observed a few times. The J gene is TRBJ1-1, the V gene TRBV12-3 or TRBV12-4, with D unresolved. The germline V and J ends were trimmed by 7 bases and 1 base, with 10 bases remaining between them. This CDR3 is 13 amino acids long. The CDR3 DNA reads TGTGCCAGCACCTCTCTATGGAACACTGAAGCTTTCTTT. This gives the protein CASTSLWNTEAFF.

J is TRBJ1-4 and V is TRBV28; 11 bases are a match to TRBD1. The CDR3 spans 15 residues. Germline V gene data show CDR1 as MDHEN and CDR2 as SYDVKM. The V and J ends lost 2 bases and 10 bases, in that order; junction bases with no gene match: 6. The CDR3 DNA sequence: TGTGCCAGCAGTTTACCCGGGACAGGGGGAGGAAAACTGTTTTTT. This gives the protein CASSLPGTGGGKLFF.

The chain carries TRBV11-2 and TRBJ2-1; D may be TRBD1 (6 bases). The CDR3 extends over 13 amino acids. V was shortened by 4 bases and J by 12 bases, with 16 bases between the two germline ends. Germline values: CDR1 SGHAT, CDR2 FQNNGV. Written as DNA, the CDR3 is TGTGCCAGCAGCTCACAGGGACCTGGGGGGCAGTTCTTC. Its protein product is CASSSQGPGGQFF.

This clone has a count of ten or more. The chain's CDR3 is CATRFLLGSNYGYTF. CDR3 DNA sequence: TGTGCCACCAGGTTCCTCCTAGGGAGTAACTATGGCTACACCTTC. The chain joins TRBV15 to TRBJ1-2; no clear D gene. This CDR3 comprises 15 residues. CDR1 is LNHNV and CDR2 is YYDKDF in the germline V gene (reference sequence). Between the trimmed V and J ends, which lost 6 bases and 1 base, there was a span of 15 bases.

The chain has TRBV28 and TRBJ1-2; 8 nucleotides agree with TRBD1. The germline gives CDR1 MDHEN, CDR2 SYDVKM. This CDR3 has 13 amino acids. The V and J ends lost 6 bases and 4 bases, in that order; junction bases with no gene match: 4. The DNA of the CDR3 is TGTGCCAGCAGGATAGGACAGGGCTATGGCTACACCTTC. Translating it yields CASRIGQGYGYTF.

This CDR3 is CASSFKRGGTDTQYF. The DNA for the CDR3 is TGTGCCAGCAGCTTCAAGCGGGGGGGAACAGATACGCAGTATTTT. The chain links TRBV7-6 to TRBJ2-3; 10 bases are a match to TRBD2. Germline V gene lookup returns CDR1 SGHVS and CDR2 FNYEAQ. J gave up 3 bases and V 3 bases, and 3 bases lay outside the gene matches. The CDR3 length is 15 residues.

The rearrangement joins TRBV19 to TRBJ2-7; TRBD1 might be the D (6 bases). Trimming left V 6 bases short and J 1 base short, with 16 bases between. The CDR3 loop spans 15 amino acids. CDR1 is LNHDA and CDR2 is SQIVND in the germline V gene (reference sequence). The CDR3 protein is CASRTQNRVSYEQYF. Written as DNA, the CDR3 is TGTGCCAGTAGAACCCAGAACAGGGTGTCCTACGAGCAGTACTTC. The whole variable domain, filled in from reference TRBV19 and TRBJ2-7, reads DGGITQSPKYLFRKEGQNVTLSCEQNLNHDAMYWYRQDPGQGLRLIYYSQIVNDFQKGDIAEGYSVSREKKESFPLTVTSAQKNPTAFYLCASRTQNRVSYEQYFGPGTRLTVT.

This chain links TRBV4-1 with TRBJ2-5; a possible D gene is TRBD1 (5 bases). Trimming took off 0 bases at V and 9 bases at J, with 8 bases between the two ends. The CDR3 runs 12 residues. Germline values: CDR1 MGHRA, CDR2 YSYEKL. CDR3 sequence: CASSQDVGAQYF. CDR3 nucleotides: TGCGCCAGCAGCCAAGACGTAGGGGCCCAGTACTTC.